The TCR beta chain under discussion was sequenced for a study of blood T cells in healthy people across ages. Findings and limits, study-wide: Any conclusive comparison of naive versus antigen-experienced cells was prevented by using unsorted PBMCs. Shifts in expanded clonotypes may have been confounded by donor CMV status, which was unknown.

The CDR3 runs 11 residues. CDR1 is SQVTM, CDR2 ANQGSEA, per germline. V was clipped by 7 bases and J by 6 bases; unmatched bases: 4. Points on this clonotype: The target antigen is unknown.

The authors ran a second PCR of roughly 6 to 12 cycles using a sample-barcoded 5' primer and a J-beta primer mix. Every cDNA was tagged by a template-switch adaptor with 12 random nucleotides. TCRdb redid the calling of the 5' RACE reads with MiXCR, one entry per CDR3 protein. The data show more than 1,000,000 distinct CDR3 sequences, approximately 25% seen once. These data were likewise used in another study, on T cells of mothers and their children. That paper adds: Every microgram of extracted RNA entered cDNA synthesis, approximately 1.5 ug per 15 ul.

The chain joins TRBV29-1 to TRBJ2-7; 9 positions agree with TRBD1. The TCR sequence derives from a girl aged 2 to 10 in good health. The sequencing sample was made of blood. In nucleotides, the CDR3 is TGCAGCGGCGGACAGGGGTCCGAGCAGTACTTC. Protein product: CSGGQGSEQYF.